These 16 T cell receptor beta chains were sequenced from one sample in a study of blood T cell repertoires in COVID-19. Libraries were prepared by immunoSEQ multiplex PCR; TCRdb keeps only in-frame clonotypes and omits some of them. The sample includes about 270,000 clones, under 95% of them seen just once. The sample taken for sequencing was PBMCs or T cells enriched from blood (not recorded which). The receptors shown here come from a man in his forties or fifties who had been exposed to COVID-19.

The chain joins TRBV4-3 to TRBJ1-1; D not certain. The CDR3 covers 14 residues. Germline V CDR1 and CDR2: LGHNA, YSLEER. V lost 0 bases, J lost 9 bases, and 14 bases lay in between. The DNA for the CDR3 is TGCGCCAGCAGCCAAGAGTTGACTCAAACTCAAGCTTTCTTT. Its translation: CASSQELTQTQAFF.

The chain joins TRBV20-1 to TRBJ2-7; tentatively, D is TRBD1 (6 bases). The CDR3 consists of 14 residues. CDR1 is DFQATT, CDR2 SNEGSKA, per germline (reference sequence). The germline V and J ends were trimmed by 3 bases and 7 bases, with 19 bases remaining between them. The chain's CDR3 is CSASKLSIQGEQYF. CDR3 nucleotide sequence: TGCAGTGCTAGTAAGCTTAGTATCCAGGGGGAGCAGTACTTC.

J is TRBJ2-7 and V is TRBV19; TRBD2 matches 7 bases. Unmatched junction bases numbered 5, after V lost 5 bases and J lost 1 base. Per germline, CDR1 LNHDA and CDR2 SQIVND (reference sequence). This CDR3 is built from 14 residues. In DNA, the CDR3 is TGTGCCAGTAGTTTTAACGGGGGGTCCTACGAGCAGTACTTC. It specifies CASSFNGGSYEQYF.

This chain uses TRBV19 with TRBJ2-7, with D maybe TRBD2 (6 bases). The germline V gene encodes CDR1 LNHDA and CDR2 SQIVND (reference sequence). Between the trimmed V and J ends, which lost 6 bases and 0 bases, there was a span of 15 bases. The CDR3 has 15 residues. The CDR3 coding sequence is TGTGCCAGTAGCAGATTCAGCGGGCCCTCCTACGAGCAGTACTTC. This codes for CASSRFSGPSYEQYF.

The chain recombines TRBV27 with TRBJ2-7; D is perhaps TRBD1 (6 bases). This CDR3 has 13 residues. CDR1 is MNHEY and CDR2 is SMNVEV in the germline V gene (reference sequence). V gave up 7 bases and J gave up 3 bases, with 13 bases separating them. The CDR3 region is CASTPFRGYEQYF. Here the CDR3 DNA reads TGTGCCAGCACCCCCTTCAGGGGCTACGAGCAGTACTTC.

The CDR3 protein is CASSLGDRGEKLFF. Written as DNA, the CDR3 is TGTGCCAGCAGCTTAGGAGACAGGGGTGAAAAACTGTTTTTT. The rearrangement uses TRBV7-2 and TRBJ1-4; 8 bases agree with TRBD1. The length of the CDR3 is 14 residues. After removal of 1 base from V and 7 bases from J, the junction contained 2 bases not matched to a gene. The V gene's germline CDR1 is SGHTA and CDR2 FQGNSA.

The chain has TRBV18 and TRBJ2-7; 7 bases are a match to TRBD2. The CDR3 has 14 amino acids. V lost 1 base, J lost 7 bases, and 7 bases stayed unmatched. The germline CDR1 and CDR2 sequences are KGHSH and LQKENI. The CDR3 DNA is TGTGCCAGCTCACCACGGGACTACTCGCGGGAGCAGTACTTC. As protein: CASSPRDYSREQYF.

This clone has a single count. This sequence joins TRBV18 and TRBJ2-4, with 9 positions matching TRBD1. Germline values: CDR1 KGHSH, CDR2 LQKENI. This CDR3 has 16 amino acids. Trimming at V came to 5 bases and at J to 1 base, leaving 6 bases not matched to a gene. In nucleotides, the CDR3 is TGTGCCAGCTCAGACCGGGACAGGGCGGCCAAAAACATTCAGTACTTC. It translates to CASSDRDRAAKNIQYF. Full variable domain (rest looked up from reference TRBV18 and TRBJ2-4): NAGVMQNPRHLVRRRGQEARLRCSPMKGHSHVYWYRQLPEEGLKFMVYLQKENIIDESGMPKERFSAEFPKEGPSILRIQQVVRGDSAAYFCASSDRDRAAKNIQYFGAGTRLSVL.

The V gene is TRBV14, the J gene TRBJ2-3, with 8 nucleotides matching TRBD2. The CDR3 sequence is 15 residues long. J lost 7 bases, V lost 2 bases, and 8 bases had no gene match. CDR1 is SGHDN, CDR2 FVKESK, per germline. CDR3 DNA sequence: TGTGCCAGCAGCCAAACCGGGACTAGGTTGAATACGCAGTATTTT. It is translated as CASSQTGTRLNTQYF.

This chain links TRBV5-8 with TRBJ2-3, with 13 nucleotides matching TRBD2. The CDR3 contains 19 residues. V was pared by 4 bases and J by 1 base, with 12 bases of the junction left unmatched. The germline CDR1 and CDR2 sequences are SGHTS and YDEGEE. CDR3 DNA: TGTGCCAGCAGCCATACTGGACTAGCGGGAGTGGTGGGCACAGATACGCAGTATTTT. As protein: CASSHTGLAGVVGTDTQYF. Filled out from reference TRBV5-8 and TRBJ2-3, the complete variable domain reads EAGVTQSPTHLIKTRGQQATLRCSPISGHTSVYWYQQALGLGLQFLLWYDEGEERNRGNFPPRFSGRQFPNYSSELNVNALELEDSALYLCASSHTGLAGVVGTDTQYFGPGTRLTVL.

J is TRBJ1-4 and V is TRBV28; 7 nucleotides agree with TRBD1. The CDR3 has 15 amino acids. The V gene end was trimmed by 6 bases and the J gene end by 6 bases; junction bases not matched to a gene: 10. Looked up from germline, CDR1 is MDHEN and CDR2 is SYDVKM. The CDR3 coding sequence is TGTGCCAGCAGCTACCAGGGGGACCGGGATGAAAAACTGTTTTTT. The encoded protein is CASSYQGDRDEKLFF.

The chain carries TRBV5-1 and TRBJ1-2, with TRBD1 identical over 7 bases. Losses at the gene ends were 2 bases for V and 3 bases for J; bases not matched to a gene: 4. CDR3 length: 14 residues. Per the germline V gene, CDR1 is SGHRS and CDR2 is YFSETQ. The DNA for the CDR3 is TGCGCCAGCAGCTTACAACAGGGGCACTATGGCTACACCTTC. It is translated as CASSLQQGHYGYTF. The complete variable domain, with remaining parts taken from reference TRBV5-1 and TRBJ1-2, reads KAGVTQTPRYLIKTRGQQVTLSCSPISGHRSVSWYQQTPGQGLQFLFEYFSETQRNKGNFPGRFSGRQFSNSRSEMNVSTLELGDSALYLCASSLQQGHYGYTFGSGTRLTVV.

The genes are TRBV28 and TRBJ1-4; D gene ambiguous. Deletions cut 7 bases from V and 10 bases from J, with 19 bases between. The CDR3 has 14 residues. The germline gives CDR1 MDHEN, CDR2 SYDVKM. The CDR3 DNA sequence: TGTGCCAGCACCCCCCCGGGAGGGATCGGAAAACTGTTTTTT. Translated, it gives CASTPPGGIGKLFF.

The chain is built from TRBV19 and TRBJ2-3, with a tentative D call TRBD2 (6 bases). Germline loops: CDR1 LNHDA, CDR2 SQIVND (reference sequence). V was clipped by 7 bases and J by 3 bases, with 14 bases between them. This CDR3 has 14 residues. The CDR3 here is CASTSRLVTDTQYF. CDR3 DNA sequence: TGTGCCAGTACAAGCCGACTAGTTACAGATACGCAGTATTTT.

The chain links TRBV13 to TRBJ2-1; 7 bases align to TRBD1. Germline V gene sequence: CDR1 PRHDT, CDR2 FYEKMQ (reference sequence). CDR3 length: 13 amino acids. J was trimmed by 3 bases and V by 9 bases; bases with no gene match: 5. Here the CDR3 DNA reads TGTGCCAGTCACAGGGGATTCTACAATGAGCAGTTCTTC. Translating it yields CASHRGFYNEQFF.

This CDR3 is CASSPGSGNTGELFF. In DNA, the CDR3 is TGTGCCAGCTCACCAGGTAGCGGGAACACCGGGGAGCTGTTTTTT. The chain has TRBV18 and TRBJ2-2; D may be TRBD2 (6 bases). The V end was cut by 2 bases, the J end by 1 base, with 8 bases between. Germline V gives CDR1 KGHSH, CDR2 LQKENI. The CDR3 extends over 15 amino acids.